This entry is about one T cell receptor (beta chain). The clone's antigen remains unknown. No much larger clone is present one base from it, and per-base qualities are unavailable. The sample comes from a study of blood T cell repertoires in COVID-19 (dated by TCRdb to 2018 to 2021). Some background on the complete study: Samples from collaborators originated in the United States, Italy and Spain and spanned both the acute and convalescent phases of COVID-19. A freely available public database, intended as a resource for researchers studying the immune response to SARS-CoV-2, is where the repertoires were released. Sample metadata almost always included a de-identified subject ID, COVID-19 status, age in years and sex. Samples were obtained from the ongoing ImmuneRACE study (first 160 participants) and from over 1,000 subjects provided by 6 global collaborators. The prospective study material was composed of cDNA or gDNA derived from T cells, B-cell-depleted T cells, or PBMCs. Subjects who had been exposed to COVID-19, were actively infected with it, or had recovered from it provided the deeply sampled blood TCRbeta repertoires that made up the dataset. Where HLA class I and class II types were available, the types were taken from metadata supplied by the sample provider, not from assay-based typing.

The CDR3 has 15 amino acids, counting the end cysteine and phenylalanine. Of the read, only the CDR3 DNA is kept; its 45 bases are in frame from base 1. CDR1 and CDR2 were assigned from the germline V gene as MNHEY and SVGAGI. V is pared back by 5 bases and J by 5 bases, with 18 bases lying between the germline termini. Results the study describes overall, beyond this receptor: The amount of clinical and demographic metadata varied by source and participant and was provided uncurated.

In Seattle, one collaborating source enrolled patients while the infection was active and tracked those patients longitudinally over the course of disease. Whole blood was collected in K2EDTA tubes by collaborating institutions according to the institutions' own protocols. For TCRbeta analysis, collaborator samples were shipped as frozen whole blood, as isolated PBMCs, or as DNA extracted from either sample type. TCRbeta CDR3 regions were amplified from genomic DNA by means of the immunoSEQ Assay, a bias-controlled multiplex PCR. The original pipeline was this. The number of nucleated cells in each sample was estimated from the amplification of reference gene primers within the assay. To quantify the absolute abundance of each unique TCRbeta CDR3 rearrangement, sequence reads were collapsed and filtered. Productive Simpson clonality was computed per sample as the square root of Simpson's diversity index over productive rearrangements. TCRdb's version of the immuneACCESS table is confined to in-frame rearrangements and falls short of the full clone set. An unresolved V gene accounts for under half of the shortfall where checked; the remainder is of unknown origin. V and J calls and clone size are those listed in that table; D and trimming were worked out from the DNA. The sample records fewer than 250,000 clones, about 87% of which are singletons. Clones ranked in the top ten supply 2% to 3% of the sample.

The source material was peripheral blood. This clonotype was sampled from a man aged 25-45 years with COVID-19, enrolled during active disease. The sequence joins TRBV6-5 to TRBJ2-5, and TRBD1 may be the D gene, going by 7 matching bases. DNA sequence: TGTGCCAGCAGTCACAGGGCGACAGGGAGGGAGACCCAGTACTTC. Its translation is CASSHRATGRETQYF.